Included here is one T cell receptor (beta chain) sequence, with context. The antigen it recognizes is unknown. The record has no base qualities; no much larger clone is one base away. This CDR3 is also generated by other DNA sequences in the sample. Libraries were made using the immunoSEQ multiplex PCR assay. For the multiplex PCR, a mixture combining 60 forward primers for TCR Vbeta segments and 13 reverse primers for TCR Jbeta segments was used. A multiplex PCR assay on genomic DNA amplified the CDR3 region of rearranged TCR beta genes. The amplified TCR beta libraries were sequenced on the Illumina HiSeq System as 87-base-pair reads. On the authors' methods: Across the 670 or so repertoires, a later analysis counted tens of millions of unique TCR beta chains, approximately 10 million of which were shared by at least two donors. A nearest-neighbor algorithm error-corrected the raw reads and collapsed the reads into unique sequences, merging closely related sequences to remove PCR and sequencing errors. CDR3 sequences were aligned to IMGT reference sequences to assign V, D and J gene segments. For a sequence to be retained, at least a six-nucleotide match to both a V gene segment and a J gene segment was required. A rearrangement was called productive if the CDR3 had no stop codons and remained in frame with V and J, and every other rearrangement was called non-productive. Following IMGT convention, CDR3 was defined as the stretch from the second conserved V-encoded cysteine up to the conserved J-encoded phenylalanine. Sequences without an unambiguous match to a single V gene segment were excluded from the earlier analysis of about 600 of the donors. In an earlier analysis of some 590 of the donors, a V segment was called functional when productive rearrangements were above 56.7%, and segregating when the standard deviation between donors exceeded 5%. A statistical classification framework was built to diagnose cytomegalovirus status from the catalog of TCR beta chain sequences. In a later analysis, TCR nucleotide sequences were compared against IMGT/GENE-DB human TR gene sequences so that V and J genes could be assigned. A later analysis assigned CDR3 sequences and most-parsimonious VDJ recombination scenarios with the TCRdist pipeline. In a later analysis, every TCR beta chain was defined by the combination of its CDR3 amino acid sequence and its V-gene family, and reads without a unique V-gene family were dropped. As a way to deal with suspected cross-contamination and a sequencing artifact, a later analysis dropped more than 500 nucleotide sequences that were highly shared and had low generation probability. For each public chain, a later analysis derived a clonal expansion index from normalized ranks of inferred template counts within each repertoire. A later analysis computed generation probabilities with a VDJ recombination model fitted to out-of-frame rearrangements, and checked the results against IGoR. Hypergeometric tests were used in a later analysis to score TCR-TCR, TCR-HLA and TCR-CMV co-occurrence, with a repertoire-size bias correction applied to the TCR pairs. A later analysis estimated false discovery rates by permuting HLA or CMV assignments 20 times. In a later analysis, co-occurring TCRs were grouped using DBSCAN, and TCRdist sequence similarity was added for clustering within HLA-allele-positive subsets. Repertoires with fewer than 30,000 or more than 120,000 public chains, plus five repertoires with anomalous nucleotide sharing, were excluded from co-occurrence clustering. TCRdb obtained this table from immuneACCESS and retained in-frame rearrangements with V and J assigned. These tables miss some clones; where compared with another copy, unresolved V genes account for less than half of the shortfall, and the remainder is unexplained. The V and J calls and clone size are taken from that table; D and trimming were inferred from the DNA. Present in this sample are tens of thousands of clones, approximately 75% of which were seen just once. Jointly, the top ten make up around 5% of the sample.

This specimen belongs to a study of cytomegalovirus exposure and HLA in healthy donors (dated by TCRdb to 2016 to 2017). The study in broad terms: An earlier analysis of approximately 640 of the donors reported approximately 300 Gb of sequence data and 100 million to 130 million unique TCR beta sequences from about 180 million T cells. Roughly 300 gigabases of sequencing data and 70 million to 100 million unique TCR sequences made up an early release that covered several hundred HLA-typed donors. Of the roughly 410 genotyped donors, less than 90% were placed in the genetic ancestry cluster associated with self-reported Caucasian donors. The study aimed to test whether cataloging public T cell receptors could reveal signatures of past pathogen exposure. Using immunosequencing, the study profiled T cell repertoires from roughly 650 subjects and related those repertoires to cytomegalovirus serostatus. Along with the roughly 610-subject first cohort, a separate validation cohort of over a hundred different subjects was used. The study combined high-throughput TCR immunosequencing, statistical association of individual TCRs with disease status, and machine learning to predict cytomegalovirus infection status. To study patterns of TCR occurrence, a later analysis re-analyzed previously published TCR beta repertoires from 600 to 750 donors and added high-resolution HLA genotyping. Rather than using new phenotypic data, the later analysis identified candidate immune exposures from TCR beta sequences and from how often those sequences occurred across donors. In an earlier analysis of a few hundred of the donors, high-throughput TCR beta sequencing was used to judge whether each TCR beta V gene segment behaved as functional or pseudogenic. Donor age, sex, ethnicity and CMV serostatus were compiled alongside the repertoire data. A later genetic analysis took genome-wide SNP genotypes for about 60% of the roughly 670 donors and used that subset as a discovery cohort. Every repertoire in the discovery cohort had been generated on one and the same sequencing platform. HLA typing included class I and class II loci at four-digit resolution. The number of donors typed differed by locus, with about 629-640 for A, B, C, DRB1 and DQB1, roughly 520 for DQA1, some 570 for DPA1, and under 490 for DPB1. A few DR-DQ haplotypes were treated as single units for association and clustering because of strong linkage in the cohort. Across approximately 420 genotyped donors of the cohort, an average of about 250,000 unique TCR beta nucleotide sequences per donor were sequenced, and roughly a sixth of those sequences were non-productive.

In total, just over 650 healthy bone marrow donors made up the cohort. At the time of sampling, all cohort members were nominally healthy, though unrecorded immune exposures were likely present. The donor was CMV seronegative and was included in the group of about 400 seronegative cohort members. Each donor provided a peripheral blood sample, and peripheral blood mononuclear cells were used for TCR beta sequencing. The Qiagen DNeasy Blood Extraction Kit was used to extract genomic DNA from the blood cell samples. The CDR3 numbers 13 residues from cysteine through phenylalanine. The entry retains the CDR3 DNA only, 39 bases that are in frame from base 1. CDR1 and CDR2 were assigned from the germline V gene (reference sequence) as SGHNT and YYREEE. Cut back by 2 bases and 3 bases, the V and J ends lie 7 bases apart. The investigation overall reported the following: An earlier analysis of around 600 of the donors showed that most TCR beta V segments appeared in productive rearrangements either about 90% or about 30% of the time, which broadly matched IMGT annotations. A further reported finding was that TCR beta sequences accurately predicted the HLA-A and HLA-B alleles for most subjects in the first cohort. Most CMV-associated TCR beta chains appeared to be HLA-restricted in a later analysis, and the HLA associations seemed to be driven largely by CMV exposure. Because HLA typing was missing for some donors at each locus, association tests included only the typed subset. Linkage disequilibrium might explain the correlated functional status among segregating V segments, but an unknown experimental factor could not be excluded. A later analysis reported that several top co-occurrence clusters appeared linked to parvovirus B19, influenza, CMV and Epstein-Barr virus. In both the original and validation cohorts, the classifier was reported to diagnose cytomegalovirus status with high specificity and sensitivity. In a later analysis, HLA-associated TCR beta chains showed more clonal expansion and lower generation probabilities than non-associated chains that were equally common. Because counts were too low, under 20 rarely observed V segments, including chromosome 9 orphons, were left out of the earlier analysis of approximately 500 of the donors. In this cohort, only TCR beta chains were sequenced, and detectable features were limited by the absence of alpha or paired-chain data. Presence/absence analyses assumed roughly uniform sequencing depth across donors, an assumption that may not hold. The sequencing pipeline was judged likely to have produced a cluster of highly shared sequence variants as a technical artifact. In the study, roughly 160 TCR beta chains were listed as associated with cytomegalovirus. Some IMGT-functional V segments, including TRBV6-2 and TRBV6-3, could not be distinguished by the 87-base-pair reads and were therefore excluded. Strong co-occurrence of HLA alleles, especially DR and DQ, made assigning TCR associations to individual alleles difficult. A later genetic analysis reported fewer N-insertions in productive TCRs among donors in an Asian-associated ancestry cluster than the roughly 620-donor mean. The authors suggested that the approach could potentially be extended to other disease states and immunological phenotypes. Across donors, most TCR sequences were observed very rarely, whereas some public TCRs were present in many individuals. The only immune exposure information available for the cohort was CMV serostatus. In a later analysis, 16,951 TCR beta sequences were associated with specific HLA alleles at a false discovery rate of 0.05. A later genetic analysis associated a missense DCLRE1C variant with V-gene and J-gene trimming of TCR beta chains, and an independent cohort replicated the association. In vitro tests confirmed that a few of the cytomegalovirus-associated TCR beta chains recognize cytomegalovirus antigens. A later analysis found that TCR association rates varied across HLA loci, with DRB1 alleles showing the most associated TCRs and HLA-C alleles the fewest.

The clonotype was recovered from a woman in her twenties or thirties in good health and CMV-seronegative. The chain is encoded by TRBV5-4 joined to TRBJ2-3; the best D guess is TRBD2, with 6 bases matching. Sequenced input: PBMCs. Read as DNA, the sequence is TGTGCCAGCAGCTTCGGAGGGACAGATACGCAGTATTTT. It translates as CASSFGGTDTQYF.